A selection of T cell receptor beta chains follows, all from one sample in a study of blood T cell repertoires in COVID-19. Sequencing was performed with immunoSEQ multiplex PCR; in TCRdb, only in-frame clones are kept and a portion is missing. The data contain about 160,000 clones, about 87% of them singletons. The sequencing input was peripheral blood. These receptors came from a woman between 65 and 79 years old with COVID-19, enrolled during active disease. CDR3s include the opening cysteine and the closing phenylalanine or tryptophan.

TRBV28 CASSGRVQPQHF
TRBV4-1 CASSQPGSNYGYTF
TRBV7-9 CASSFSSPKRRTTNEKLFF
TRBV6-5 CASRGQRTPSPLHF
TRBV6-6 CASSYSKEIEAFF
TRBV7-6 CASSPNGGTINEKLFF
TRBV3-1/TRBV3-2 CASSQDPRRTANTEAFF
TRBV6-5 CASRRTENTEAFF
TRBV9 CASSAGVNTEAFF
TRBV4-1 CASSHRTVRKPTDTQYF